The rows below give T cell receptor beta chains drawn from one sample of a study of cytomegalovirus exposure and HLA in healthy donors. The protocol was immunoSEQ multiplex PCR, while the TCRdb copy is restricted to in-frame clones and leaves out a portion. The sample carries 180,000 or so clones, approximately 83% recorded once. Sequencing was done on a sample of PBMCs. These receptors were collected from a man younger than 35 in good health and CMV-seropositive. Both conserved end residues are part of each CDR3. A D gene is named only where the DNA matches it firmly. Rows give clone size only sometimes, using once, few, many, or a class for an expanded clone.

j_call: TRBJ1-3
d_call: .
v_call: TRBV18
clone_size: .
cdr3_nt: TGTGCCAGCTCACGAGTCTCAGGGTTTGGAAACACCATATATTTT
cdr3_aa: CASSRVSGFGNTIYF

j_call: TRBJ2-7
d_call: TRBD1
v_call: TRBV18
clone_size: .
cdr3_nt: TGTGCCAGCTCACCCTGGACAGGGGTTGAGGAGCAGTACTTC
cdr3_aa: CASSPWTGVEEQYF

j_call: TRBJ2-3
d_call: TRBD2
v_call: TRBV6-5
clone_size: .
cdr3_nt: TGTGCCAGCAGTTACGACGACGGGGGGTTGTGGTATTTT
cdr3_aa: CASSYDDGGLWYF

j_call: TRBJ2-7
d_call: TRBD1
v_call: TRBV19
clone_size: .
cdr3_nt: TGTGCCAGTAGTCTAAGGGACAGCTACGAGCAGTACTTC
cdr3_aa: CASSLRDSYEQYF

j_call: TRBJ2-7
d_call: .
v_call: TRBV4-1
clone_size: .
cdr3_nt: TGCGCCAGCAGCCACCCGGGAGGGGGCACCTACGAGCAGTACTTC
cdr3_aa: CASSHPGGGTYEQYF

j_call: TRBJ2-4
d_call: .
v_call: TRBV9
clone_size: once
cdr3_nt: TGTGCCAGCAGCGCCGGGACTTCAGTCAACATTCAGTACTTC
cdr3_aa: CASSAGTSVNIQYF

j_call: TRBJ2-3
d_call: TRBD2
v_call: TRBV7-9
clone_size: .
cdr3_nt: TGTGCCAGCAGCCCAACACTAGCGGGGGGTACAGATACGCAGTATTTT
cdr3_aa: CASSPTLAGGTDTQYF

j_call: TRBJ1-2
d_call: .
v_call: TRBV6-5
clone_size: .
cdr3_nt: TGTGCCAGCAGTTACTCGACAGCCAATAACTATGGCTACACCTTC
cdr3_aa: CASSYSTANNYGYTF

j_call: TRBJ2-2
d_call: TRBD2
v_call: TRBV6-1
clone_size: .
cdr3_nt: TGTGCCAGCAGTGACCTGGGGGGGGCGAACACCGGGGAGCTGTTTTTT
cdr3_aa: CASSDLGGANTGELFF

j_call: TRBJ2-5
d_call: TRBD1
v_call: TRBV5-1
clone_size: .
cdr3_nt: TGCGCCAGCAGTGGACAGGGGGCGGGGGAGCAGTACTTC
cdr3_aa: CASSGQGAGEQYF

j_call: TRBJ2-7
d_call: .
v_call: TRBV7-3
clone_size: .
cdr3_nt: TGTGCCAGCAGCGGATATACCACGCTCGACAACTACGAGCAGTACTTC
cdr3_aa: CASSGYTTLDNYEQYF

j_call: TRBJ2-5
d_call: .
v_call: TRBV4-1
clone_size: .
cdr3_nt: TGCGCCAGCAGCCAAGTCCAAGGCGACGGGGCATGGGAGGCCCAGTACTTC
cdr3_aa: CASSQVQGDGAWEAQYF

j_call: TRBJ2-3
d_call: TRBD2
v_call: TRBV10-2
clone_size: .
cdr3_nt: TGCGCCATCCCGTTTGAGGAGCGGGGGAGGTGGGATACGCAGTATTTT
cdr3_aa: CAIPFEERGRWDTQYF

j_call: TRBJ2-1
d_call: .
v_call: TRBV7-6
clone_size: .
cdr3_nt: TGTGCCAGCAGCCAAGGAAAGGGAGGTGACAATGAGCAGTTCTTC
cdr3_aa: CASSQGKGGDNEQFF

j_call: TRBJ2-2
d_call: .
v_call: TRBV19
clone_size: .
cdr3_nt: TGTGCCAGTAGCCCAGGGTTCTACACCGGGGAGCTGTTTTTT
cdr3_aa: CASSPGFYTGELFF

j_call: TRBJ1-6
d_call: .
v_call: TRBV30
clone_size: few
cdr3_nt: TGTGCCTGGAGAGAAAGCGACCGGGACTCTGGTACCCTCCACTTT
cdr3_aa: CAWRESDRDSGTLHF

j_call: TRBJ2-1
d_call: TRBD1
v_call: TRBV25-1
clone_size: .
cdr3_nt: TGTGCCAGCAGTGATGGACAGGGTTTCAATGAGCAGTTCTTC
cdr3_aa: CASSDGQGFNEQFF

j_call: TRBJ2-3
d_call: .
v_call: TRBV6-1
clone_size: .
cdr3_nt: TGTGCCAGTGGCGAGGACAGGACTAATACGCAGTATTTT
cdr3_aa: CASGEDRTNTQYF

j_call: TRBJ1-6
d_call: .
v_call: TRBV30
clone_size: once
cdr3_nt: TGTGCCTGTGCACAGCAAACAGTTTATTCACCCCTCCACTTT
cdr3_aa: CACAQQTVYSPLHF

j_call: TRBJ2-1
d_call: .
v_call: TRBV21-1
clone_size: .
cdr3_nt: TGTGCCAGCACCGACTCCTCCCTGGGCTCCTACAATGAGCAGTTCTTC
cdr3_aa: CASTDSSLGSYNEQFF

j_call: TRBJ2-3
d_call: TRBD1
v_call: TRBV5-4
clone_size: .
cdr3_nt: TGTGCCAGCAGGGCGGGACAGGTCACAGATACGCAGTATTTT
cdr3_aa: CASRAGQVTDTQYF

j_call: TRBJ2-4
d_call: TRBD2
v_call: TRBV7-3
clone_size: .
cdr3_nt: TGTGCCAGCAGCTTACAGGCTAGCGGGACGGCCAAAAACATTCAGTACTTC
cdr3_aa: CASSLQASGTAKNIQYF

j_call: TRBJ1-2
d_call: TRBD1
v_call: TRBV27
clone_size: .
cdr3_nt: TGTGCCAGCAGTGACACCTGGACAGGGAACTATGGCTACACCTTC
cdr3_aa: CASSDTWTGNYGYTF

j_call: TRBJ1-4
d_call: TRBD1
v_call: TRBV5-4
clone_size: .
cdr3_nt: TGTGCCAGCAGCTTGTGGACAGGCCGGGGGGAAAAACTGTTTTTT
cdr3_aa: CASSLWTGRGEKLFF